The present entry profiles one TCR beta chain with its context. The entry originates in a study of shared clonotypes between healthy human individuals. V lost 7 bases, J lost 4 bases, and 11 bases lay in between. In germline, CDR1 is SNHLY, CDR2 FYNNEI. The CDR3 spans 13 residues. Generated by immunoSEQ multiplex PCR, the TCRdb table keeps only in-frame clones and is missing some. The sample records about 380,000 clones, roughly 96% being singletons. The V gene is TRBV2, the J gene TRBJ2-1; the D gene is possibly TRBD1 (6 bases). Sequences were obtained from memory CD8+ T cells sorted from blood. Indicated subset: CD45RO+ cells pooled with CCR7-negative TemRA cells. This receptor was taken from a man aged 30-40 years in good health. In nucleotides, the CDR3 is TGTGCCAGCAAGGTGGACAGATACAATGAGCAGTTCTTC. As protein: CASKVDRYNEQFF.